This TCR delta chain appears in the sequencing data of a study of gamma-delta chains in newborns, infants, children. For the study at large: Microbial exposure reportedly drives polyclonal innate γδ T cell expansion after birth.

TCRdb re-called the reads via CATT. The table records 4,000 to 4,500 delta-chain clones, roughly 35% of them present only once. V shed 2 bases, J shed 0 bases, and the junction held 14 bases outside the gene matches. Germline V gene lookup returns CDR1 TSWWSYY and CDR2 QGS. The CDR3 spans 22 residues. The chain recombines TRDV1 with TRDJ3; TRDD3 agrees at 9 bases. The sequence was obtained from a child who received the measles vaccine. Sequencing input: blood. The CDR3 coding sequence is TGTGCTCTTGGGGAAGGGTCCGGGGATACGTCCTTAAGCTCCTGGGACACCCGACAGATGTTTTTC. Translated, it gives CALGEGSGDTSLSSWDTRQMFF.